The subject of this entry is one T cell receptor (beta chain). What it binds is unknown. Measured with immunoSEQ multiplex PCR; TCRdb has only the in-frame clones, and not every one. The sample has some 70,000 clones; about 96% are singletons. V was pared by 2 bases and J by 3 bases, with 14 bases between. The CDR3 spans 15 residues. Germline V CDR1 and CDR2: SGHVS, FQNEAQ. The data are from a study of cytomegalovirus exposure and HLA in healthy donors. Study-wide results and caveats: Reported performance of the classifier showed diagnosis of cytomegalovirus status with high specificity and sensitivity. As confirmed in vitro, a few CMV-associated chains were specific for CMV antigens. Around 160 TCR beta chains were listed as cytomegalovirus-associated.

A roughly 120-subject validation cohort, separate from the 666-subject first cohort, supplied the donors. The TCR originated in a man aged 18 to 29 in good health and CMV-seronegative. V usage is TRBV7-8 and J usage is TRBJ2-7, with a weak D call TRBD1 (5 bases). The sample was PBMCs. CDR3 DNA sequence: TGTGCCAGCAGCTTAAATCAGGGCGACAACTACGAGCAGTACTTC. This encodes CASSLNQGDNYEQYF.